This T cell receptor beta chain was sequenced during a study of technical replicates of blood from several donors. The CDR3 has 15 residues. Trimming shortened V by 0 bases and J by 2 bases, and 11 bases separated the two germline ends. The germline CDR1 and CDR2 sequences are MNHEY and SVGAGI. Using immunoSEQ multiplex PCR, the repertoire was profiled, and TCRdb retains in-frame clones only, with some absent. In the table there are roughly 100,000 clones, approximately 96% of which are singletons. The genes are TRBV6-5 and TRBJ2-7; D remains ambiguous. The sequenced sample was T cells isolated from PBMCs. This receptor was identified in a human donor in good health. DNA of the CDR3: TGTGCCAGCAGTTACTCAGACCAGGCAACCTACGAGCAGTACTTC. Translated: CASSYSDQATYEQYF.